This is a list of T cell receptor beta chains from one sample in a study of cytomegalovirus exposure and HLA in healthy donors. Method: immunoSEQ multiplex PCR; TCRdb's copy keeps in-frame clones and lacks some. The table includes approximately 160,000 clones, 68% detected once. Sequencing was done on a sample of PBMCs. The origin of the receptors is a woman between 18 and 29 years old in good health and CMV-seropositive. Each CDR3 is given with its conserved first and last residue. A D gene is named only where the DNA matches it firmly. Clone size is stated in some rows and not others, as once, few, many or a class when expanded.

size	V	J	length	D	DNA	CDR3
NA	TRBV29-1	TRBJ2-2	13	NA	TGCAGCGTTGCCCTGTGGCACACCGGGGAGCTGTTTTTT	CSVALWHTGELFF
once	TRBV19	TRBJ2-1	15	TRBD2	TGTGCCAGTAGTATAGTAGCGGGAGCATACAATGAGCAGTTCTTC	CASSIVAGAYNEQFF
NA	TRBV30	TRBJ1-1	14	NA	TGTGCCTGGAGTAGGGGTTCCCCCGACGCTGAAGCTTTCTTT	CAWSRGSPDAEAFF
NA	TRBV7-9	TRBJ1-3	17	NA	TGTGCCAGCAGCTTAGTTTTCGAACTGGTCTCTGGAAACACCATATATTTT	CASSLVFELVSGNTIYF
NA	TRBV27	TRBJ2-2	17	NA	TGTGCCAGCAGCGCCCTCGGCCTAGCGAAGAACACCGGGGAGCTGTTTTTT	CASSALGLAKNTGELFF
NA	TRBV6-5	TRBJ1-2	13	NA	TGTGCCAGCAGTTCAGGGGAAGACTATGGCTACACCTTC	CASSSGEDYGYTF
few	TRBV9	TRBJ2-1	16	TRBD2	TGTGCCAGCAGCGCGCTAGCGGGGGGGTCTTACAATGAGCAGTTCTTC	CASSALAGGSYNEQFF
NA	TRBV7-2	TRBJ1-1	14	NA	TGTGCCAGCAGCTTAGGGGGCTTTAACACTGAAGCTTTCTTT	CASSLGGFNTEAFF
NA	TRBV10-3	TRBJ2-2	17	TRBD2	TGTGCCATCAGTGGGACGCCGGGACTAGTCTTCAACGGGGAGCTGTTTTTT	CAISGTPGLVFNGELFF
NA	TRBV7-3	TRBJ2-5	16	TRBD2	TGTGCCAGCAGCTTATTCCCTAGCGGGGAACAAGAGACCCAGTACTTC	CASSLFPSGEQETQYF
NA	TRBV6-5	TRBJ2-7	14	TRBD2	TGTGCCAGCAGTTACGGCGGGAGCCGATACGAGCAGTACTTC	CASSYGGSRYEQYF
NA	TRBV7-3	TRBJ2-2	12	NA	TGTGCCAGCAGCTGGGAGCTGGGGGAGCTGTTTTTT	CASSWELGELFF
NA	TRBV4-1	TRBJ1-3	13	NA	TGCGCCAGCAGCGAGAGCTCTGGAAACACCATATATTTT	CASSESSGNTIYF
NA	TRBV7-9	TRBJ2-1	12	NA	TGTGCCAGCAGCTCGACAGCGAATGAGCAGTTCTTC	CASSSTANEQFF
NA	TRBV30	TRBJ2-7	13	NA	TGTGCCTGGGCCCCCACGACAGCAAGCGAGCAGTACTTC	CAWAPTTASEQYF
NA	TRBV10-3	TRBJ2-6	17	TRBD1	TGTGCCATCAGGGGGGACAGGGGGCGAAATGGGGCCAACGTCCTGACTTTC	CAIRGDRGRNGANVLTF
once	TRBV7-9	TRBJ1-5	14	NA	TGTGCCAGCAGCGCGCTGACCGCCCGCGGGCCCCAGCATTTT	CASSALTARGPQHF
few	TRBV6-5	TRBJ1-1	14	NA	TGTGCCAGCAGTTACTCGAGTTTGAACACTGAAGCTTTCTTT	CASSYSSLNTEAFF
NA	TRBV27	TRBJ2-7	12	NA	TGTGCCAGCAGTTTTCCGGTACGCGAGCAGTACTTC	CASSFPVREQYF
NA	TRBV6-6	TRBJ2-6	16	NA	TGTGCCAGCAGTAAACAACAGAGCTCTGGGGCCAACGTCCTGACTTTC	CASSKQQSSGANVLTF
few	TRBV5-1	TRBJ2-4	19	NA	TGCGCCAGCAGCGACCGGACATACGTATCCTCGGTAGCCAAAAACATTCAGTACTTC	CASSDRTYVSSVAKNIQYF
NA	TRBV6-6	TRBJ1-5	14	NA	TGTGCCAGCAGTTACGACGGGATATATCAGCCCCAGCATTTT	CASSYDGIYQPQHF
NA	TRBV7-2	TRBJ1-6	18	NA	TGTGCCAGCAGCTTAGCCCTAATACAGAGCTCCTATAATTCACCCCTCCACTTT	CASSLALIQSSYNSPLHF
once	TRBV18	TRBJ1-2	13	NA	TGTGCCAGCTCACAAGGTGGGAGCTATGGCTACACCTTC	CASSQGGSYGYTF
NA	TRBV7-2	TRBJ1-1	14	TRBD1	TGTGCCAGCAGCTCGTCAGGGGGCGCCGCTGAAGCTTTCTTT	CASSSSGGAAEAFF
NA	TRBV25-1	TRBJ1-1	14	TRBD1	TGTGCCAGCAGTGAAGGCCAGGGGGGTCTTGAAGCTTTCTTT	CASSEGQGGLEAFF
NA	TRBV7-2	TRBJ1-2	15	NA	TGTGCCAGCAGCTTAGGGAGTTCGGCAAACTATGGCTACACCTTC	CASSLGSSANYGYTF
once	TRBV5-1	TRBJ2-3	17	TRBD2	TGCGCCAGCAGCTTGGGGCGAACTAGCGGGGGCACAGATACGCAGTATTTT	CASSLGRTSGGTDTQYF
few	TRBV11-1	TRBJ2-2	17	TRBD1	TGTGCCAGCAGCAGAAGGGACAGGCCTACTTACACCGGGGAGCTGTTTTTT	CASSRRDRPTYTGELFF
few	TRBV5-1	TRBJ2-7	15	TRBD1	TGCGCCAGCAGCGCCCCCGCGTCCGGGACAGGGGAGCAGTACTTC	CASSAPASGTGEQYF
NA	TRBV7-9	TRBJ2-7	14	NA	TGTGCCAGCAGCACTCGACTAGGGCTCTACGAGCAGTACTTC	CASSTRLGLYEQYF
NA	TRBV27	TRBJ1-2	16	TRBD1	TGTGCCAGCAGTTCCACGCGGACAGGGGCCAACTATGGCTACACCTTC	CASSSTRTGANYGYTF
NA	TRBV4-3	TRBJ2-3	14	NA	TGCGCCAGCAGCCGCGGCAGAAACACAGATACGCAGTATTTT	CASSRGRNTDTQYF
NA	TRBV30	TRBJ2-7	13	NA	TGTGCCTCCCCCGGGAAGGGCCAGTACGAGCAGTACTTC	CASPGKGQYEQYF
NA	TRBV5-6	TRBJ2-1	16	TRBD2	TGTGCCAGCAGCTTGGTCTTGCGGGAGGGCCAAAATGAGCAGTTCTTC	CASSLVLREGQNEQFF
NA	TRBV27	TRBJ2-1	13	TRBD1	TGTGCCAGCAGTTTAAACAGGGGCAATGAGCAGTTCTTC	CASSLNRGNEQFF
few	TRBV9	TRBJ2-3	19	TRBD2	TGTGCCAGCAGCGTCGAGGAGCCGGCAGGGAGGGGTGACACAGATACGCAGTATTTT	CASSVEEPAGRGDTDTQYF
NA	TRBV28	TRBJ1-2	15	NA	TGTGCCAGCAGTTTGGTAGGGGGGGTATTAGATGGCTACACCTTC	CASSLVGGVLDGYTF
few	TRBV4-2	TRBJ1-1	15	NA	TGTGCCAGCAGCCCCTTTGGGGGGGCGAACACTGAAGCTTTCTTT	CASSPFGGANTEAFF
NA	TRBV11-1	TRBJ2-7	15	NA	TGTGCCAGCAGCTTGGACAGCGGAGCTCGGTACGAGCAGTACTTC	CASSLDSGARYEQYF
NA	TRBV18	TRBJ1-2	16	TRBD1	TGTGCCAGCTCACCACCTTACGGGACAGGGCGATATGGCTACACCTTC	CASSPPYGTGRYGYTF
NA	TRBV5-1	TRBJ1-4	15	NA	TGCGCCAGCAGCTTGAGGCCAGGGGATAATGAAAAACTGTTTTTT	CASSLRPGDNEKLFF
NA	TRBV28	TRBJ1-2	13	NA	TGTGCCAGCAGTTTTGGGGGGTACTATGGCTACACCTTC	CASSFGGYYGYTF
NA	TRBV9	TRBJ1-4	15	NA	TGTGCCAGCAGCGCACGATGGGGGGGGAATGAAAAACTGTTTTTT	CASSARWGGNEKLFF
NA	TRBV30	TRBJ1-3	14	NA	TGTGCCTGGAACCCAGGAACCGAGGGAAACACCATATATTTT	CAWNPGTEGNTIYF
few	TRBV7-2	TRBJ2-5	14	TRBD1	TGTGCCAGCAGCTTAGGAGGGGGCGCCGAGACCCAGTACTTC	CASSLGGGAETQYF
NA	TRBV27	TRBJ1-1	13	NA	TGTGCCAGCAGCTGGACAGTCAACACTGAAGCTTTCTTT	CASSWTVNTEAFF
NA	TRBV6-6	TRBJ2-7	12	NA	TGTGCCAGCAGTTTTATCGTTCACGAGCAGTACTTC	CASSFIVHEQYF
NA	TRBV7-9	TRBJ1-6	14	NA	TGTGCCAGCACCGCAGCGCGGGGTGATTCACCCCTCCACTTT	CASTAARGDSPLHF
NA	TRBV6-5	TRBJ2-5	13	NA	TGTGCCAGCAGTTACTTGGCGGGAGAGACCCAGTACTTC	CASSYLAGETQYF
few	TRBV5-1	TRBJ2-3	15	TRBD1	TGCGCCAGCCGACCCGGGACAGGGGGCACAGATACGCAGTATTTT	CASRPGTGGTDTQYF
NA	TRBV2	TRBJ2-5	15	NA	TGTGCCAGCACCCAACTCAGGGGCCCGAAAGAGACCCAGTACTTC	CASTQLRGPKETQYF
NA	TRBV7-2	TRBJ2-7	15	TRBD2	TGTGCCAGCAGCTCCCGCTCTAGCGGGACAAACGAGCAGTACTTC	CASSSRSSGTNEQYF
few	TRBV7-3	TRBJ1-1	15	NA	TGTGCCAGCAGCCCCCAATCAGGCATGGCCACTGAAGCTTTCTTT	CASSPQSGMATEAFF
NA	TRBV9	TRBJ2-1	13	NA	TGTGCCAGCAGCGTAGAAGGAGTGGGTGAGCAGTTCTTC	CASSVEGVGEQFF
few	TRBV15	TRBJ2-2	19	NA	TGTGCCACCAGCAGAGATTCACCGGGGGAGGTGGGTCGCACCGGGGAGCTGTTTTTT	CATSRDSPGEVGRTGELFF
once	TRBV7-9	TRBJ2-5	14	TRBD2	TGTGCCAGCAGCTTACATCCGACTAGCGGGAGGCAGTACTTC	CASSLHPTSGRQYF